This T cell receptor beta chain was observed in a study of blood T cells in healthy people across ages. Study results and limitations: Higher diversity and more naive CD4+ cells were features of long-lived donors, compared to aged donors. Lack of knowledge of donor CMV status possibly confounded expanded clonotype changes.

This clonotype was picked up a small number of times. As yet, its antigen is unknown. Sample-barcoded 5' priming and a J-beta primer mix drove a second PCR of 7 to 11 cycles. Through a template-switch adaptor with 12 random nucleotides, each cDNA molecule received a tag. In TCRdb, the 5' RACE reads were re-called with MiXCR into one record per CDR3 protein. The profile shows about 1.5 million distinct CDR3 sequences, approximately 42% of them singletons. The TCR was taken from a woman in her late teens or twenties in good health. The material sequenced was blood.

CDR3 sequence reads: CASSPGRKNTEAFF. Written as DNA, the CDR3 is TGTGCCAGCAGCCCGGGACGGAAGAACACTGAAGCTTTCTTT. The chain is built from TRBV11-3 and TRBJ1-1; D may be TRBD1 (5 bases). The CDR3 covers 14 residues. V was shortened by 5 bases and J by 1 base, with 11 bases between the two germline ends. Germline V gene data show CDR1 as SGHNT and CDR2 as YENEEA.